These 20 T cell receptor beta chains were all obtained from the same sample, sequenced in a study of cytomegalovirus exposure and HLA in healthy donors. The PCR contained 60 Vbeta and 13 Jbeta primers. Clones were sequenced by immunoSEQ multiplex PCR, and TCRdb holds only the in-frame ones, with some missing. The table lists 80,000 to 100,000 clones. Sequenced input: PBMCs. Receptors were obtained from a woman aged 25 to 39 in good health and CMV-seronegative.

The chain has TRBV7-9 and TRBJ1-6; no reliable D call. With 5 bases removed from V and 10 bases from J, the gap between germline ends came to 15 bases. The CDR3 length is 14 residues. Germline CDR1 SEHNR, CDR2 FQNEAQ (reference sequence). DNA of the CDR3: TGTGCCAGCAGCGATGGATTGGGAGACTCACCCCTCCACTTT. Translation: CASSDGLGDSPLHF.

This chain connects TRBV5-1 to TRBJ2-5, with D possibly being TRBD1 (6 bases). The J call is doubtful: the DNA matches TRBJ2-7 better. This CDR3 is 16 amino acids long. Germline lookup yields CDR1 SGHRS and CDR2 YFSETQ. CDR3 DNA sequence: TGCGCCAGCAGCTCCCTACCCCGACAGGCCTCCTACGAGCAGTACTTC. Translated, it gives CASSSLPRQASYEQYF.

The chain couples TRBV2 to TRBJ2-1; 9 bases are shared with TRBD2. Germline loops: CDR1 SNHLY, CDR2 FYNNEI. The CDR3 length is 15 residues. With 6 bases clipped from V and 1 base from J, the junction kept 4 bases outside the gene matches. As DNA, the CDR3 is TGTGCCAGCAGGGCGACTAGCGGATCCTACAATGAGCAGTTCTTC. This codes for CASRATSGSYNEQFF.

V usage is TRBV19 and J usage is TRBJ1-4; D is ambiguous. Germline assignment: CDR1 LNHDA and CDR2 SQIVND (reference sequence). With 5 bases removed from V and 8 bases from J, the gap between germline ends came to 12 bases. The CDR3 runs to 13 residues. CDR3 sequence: CASSRGRQEKLFF. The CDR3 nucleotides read TGTGCCAGTAGTCGGGGTCGCCAGGAAAAACTGTTTTTT.

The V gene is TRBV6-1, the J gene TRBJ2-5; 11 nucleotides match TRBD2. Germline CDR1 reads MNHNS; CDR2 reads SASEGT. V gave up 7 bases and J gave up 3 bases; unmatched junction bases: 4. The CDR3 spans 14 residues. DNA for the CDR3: TGTGCCAGCAATAGCGGGGGGGAGGAAGAGACCCAGTACTTC. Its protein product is CASNSGGEEETQYF.

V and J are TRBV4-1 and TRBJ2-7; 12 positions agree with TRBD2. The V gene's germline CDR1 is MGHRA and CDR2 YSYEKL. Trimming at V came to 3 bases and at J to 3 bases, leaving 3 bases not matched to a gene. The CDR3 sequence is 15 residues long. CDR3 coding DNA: TGCGCCAGCAGCCACAGACTAGCGGGAGACTACGAGCAGTACTTC. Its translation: CASSHRLAGDYEQYF.

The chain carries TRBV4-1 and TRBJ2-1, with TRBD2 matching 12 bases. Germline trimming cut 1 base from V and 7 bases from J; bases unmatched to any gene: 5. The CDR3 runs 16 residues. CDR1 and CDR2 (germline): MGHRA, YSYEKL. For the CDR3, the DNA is TGCGCCAGCAGCCAAGGGCCTAGCGGGGGGGCAAATGAGCAGTTCTTC. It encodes CASSQGPSGGANEQFF.

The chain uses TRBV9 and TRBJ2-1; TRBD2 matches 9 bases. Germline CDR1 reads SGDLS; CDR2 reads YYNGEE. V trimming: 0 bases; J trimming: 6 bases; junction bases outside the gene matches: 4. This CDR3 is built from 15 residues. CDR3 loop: CASSVVTSGFNEQFF. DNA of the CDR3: TGTGCCAGCAGCGTAGTTACTAGCGGGTTCAATGAGCAGTTCTTC.

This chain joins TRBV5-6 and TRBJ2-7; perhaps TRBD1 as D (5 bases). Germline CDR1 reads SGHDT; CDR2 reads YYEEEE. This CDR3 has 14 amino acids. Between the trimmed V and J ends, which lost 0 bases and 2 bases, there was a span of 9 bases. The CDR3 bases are TGTGCCAGCAGCTTGGGACAGCTTGCCTACGAGCAGTACTTC. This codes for CASSLGQLAYEQYF.

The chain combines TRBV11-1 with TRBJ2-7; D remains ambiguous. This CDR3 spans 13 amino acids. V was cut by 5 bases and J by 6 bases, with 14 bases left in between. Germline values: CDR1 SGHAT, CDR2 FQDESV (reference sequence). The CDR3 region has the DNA TGTGCCAGCAGCCCAAACGCCCGGTTCGAGCAGTACTTC. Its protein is CASSPNARFEQYF.

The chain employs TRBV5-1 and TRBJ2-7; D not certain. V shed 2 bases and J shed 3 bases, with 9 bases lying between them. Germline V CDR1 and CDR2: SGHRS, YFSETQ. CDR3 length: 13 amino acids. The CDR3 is CASSLTPDYEQYF. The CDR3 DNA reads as TGCGCCAGCAGCTTAACACCCGACTACGAGCAGTACTTC.

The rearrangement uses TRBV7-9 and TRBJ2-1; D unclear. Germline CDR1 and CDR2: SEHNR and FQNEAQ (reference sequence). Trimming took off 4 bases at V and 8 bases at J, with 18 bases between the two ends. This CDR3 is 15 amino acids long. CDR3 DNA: TGTGCCAGCAGCTCCGGCGAGGCAGAAAATTATGAGCAGTTCTTC. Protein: CASSSGEAENYEQFF.

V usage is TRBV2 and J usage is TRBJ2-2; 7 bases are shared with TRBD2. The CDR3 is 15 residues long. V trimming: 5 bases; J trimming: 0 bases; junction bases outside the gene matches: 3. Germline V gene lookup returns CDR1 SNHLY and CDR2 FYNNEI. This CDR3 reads CASSPLAANTGELFF. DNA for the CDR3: TGTGCCAGCAGTCCCCTAGCGGCGAACACCGGGGAGCTGTTTTTT.

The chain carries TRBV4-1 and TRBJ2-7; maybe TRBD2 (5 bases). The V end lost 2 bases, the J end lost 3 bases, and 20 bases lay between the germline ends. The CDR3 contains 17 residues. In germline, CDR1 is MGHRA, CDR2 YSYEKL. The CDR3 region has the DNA TGCGCCAGCAGCCAACACGGGTCGAGGGATAGTTACTACGAGCAGTACTTC. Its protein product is CASSQHGSRDSYYEQYF.

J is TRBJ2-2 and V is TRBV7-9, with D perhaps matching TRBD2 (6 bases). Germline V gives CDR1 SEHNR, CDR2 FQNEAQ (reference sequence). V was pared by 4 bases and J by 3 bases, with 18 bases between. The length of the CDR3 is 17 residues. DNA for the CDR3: TGTGCCAGCAGCTCCCATCGGCTAGCGAGGGACACCGGGGAGCTGTTTTTT. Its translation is CASSSHRLARDTGELFF.

The CDR3 region is CASSSPLKTSVAGVQETQYF. Written as DNA, the CDR3 is TGTGCCAGCAGCTCCCCCCTCAAGACTAGCGTGGCGGGGGTACAAGAGACCCAGTACTTC. The rearrangement joins TRBV13 to TRBJ2-5; 8 nucleotides line up with TRBD2. V shed 4 bases, J shed 2 bases, and the junction held 21 bases outside the gene matches. In germline, CDR1 is PRHDT, CDR2 FYEKMQ (reference sequence). The CDR3 extends over 20 amino acids.

CDR3 residues: CASVEGIGAFF. CDR3 coding DNA: TGTGCCAGCGTAGAGGGAATTGGCGCTTTCTTT. The gene calls are TRBV6-6 and TRBJ1-1; the D is unclear. This CDR3 is 11 amino acids long. V lost 8 bases to trimming and J lost 11 bases, with 15 bases between them. The germline gives CDR1 MNHNY, CDR2 SVGAGI (reference sequence).

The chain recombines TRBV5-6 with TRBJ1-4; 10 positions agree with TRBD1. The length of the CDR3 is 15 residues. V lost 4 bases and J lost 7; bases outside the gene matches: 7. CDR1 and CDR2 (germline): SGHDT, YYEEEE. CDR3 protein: CASSPTGGAFEKLFF. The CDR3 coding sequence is TGTGCCAGCAGCCCGACAGGGGGCGCATTTGAAAAACTGTTTTTT. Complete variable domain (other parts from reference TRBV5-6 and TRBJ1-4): DAGVTQSPTHLIKTRGQQVTLRCSPKSGHDTVSWYQQALGQGPQFIFQYYEEEERQRGNFPDRFSGHQFPNYSSELNVNALLLGDSALYLCASSPTGGAFEKLFFGSGTQLSVL.

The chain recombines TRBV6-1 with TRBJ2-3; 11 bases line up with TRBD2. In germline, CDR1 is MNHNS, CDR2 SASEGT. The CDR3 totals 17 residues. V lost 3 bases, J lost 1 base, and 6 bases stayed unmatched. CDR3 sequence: CASSEVIAGGGTDTQYF. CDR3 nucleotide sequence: TGTGCCAGCAGTGAGGTTATAGCGGGGGGGGGCACAGATACGCAGTATTTT.

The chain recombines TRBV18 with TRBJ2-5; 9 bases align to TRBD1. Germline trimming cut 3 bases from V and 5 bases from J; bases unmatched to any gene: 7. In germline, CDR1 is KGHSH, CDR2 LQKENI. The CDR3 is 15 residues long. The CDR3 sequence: CASSPRDRAVETQYF. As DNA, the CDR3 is TGTGCCAGCTCACCCCGGGACAGGGCGGTGGAGACCCAGTACTTC.